The following is a T cell receptor beta chain sequence with its context. Patients with uncontrolled infections, other autoimmune diseases, pregnancy or lactation were excluded. Blood from later-ophthalmopathy patients was taken at first hyperthyroidism diagnosis. V shed 2 bases and J 9 bases; nucleotides not matched to a gene: 13. This CDR3 spans 16 amino acids. Germline loops: CDR1 WSHSY, CDR2 SAAADI. Amplification of TCR beta CDR3 regions used RNA as the template. The HTBI primer set served for first-round RT-PCR of the TCR CDR3. TCRdb independently ran MiXCR on the multiplex PCR reads; one entry per CDR3 protein. The data hold approximately 720,000 distinct CDR3 sequences, with approximately 18% observed a single time. This sample is drawn from a study of T cells in Graves' hyperthyroidism and ophthalmopathy. Background on the study: The authors collected peripheral blood at initial diagnosis, before any treatment.

This receptor was obtained from a woman aged 45-60 years with Graves' hyperthyroidism that later progressed to Graves' ophthalmopathy. The sequenced sample was blood. The chain links TRBV10-2 to TRBJ2-1, with 7 bases identical to TRBD2. The CDR3 reads CASSEGRGLGRGEQFF. CDR3 DNA sequence: TGCGCCAGCAGTGAGGGTAGAGGACTAGGTCGCGGTGAGCAGTTCTTC.